One sample yielded the 5 T cell receptor beta chains listed below, sequenced in a study of OX40 agonist ivuxolimab in advanced cancers. Some clones are missing from TCRdb's copy, which holds only in-frame ones; the method was immunoSEQ multiplex PCR. The sample includes tens of thousands of clones, roughly 87% of them seen just once. The starting material was CD4+ or CD8+ T cells sorted from blood, obtained in a trial of the OX40 agonist ivuxolimab. All receptors come from an adult with an advanced solid tumor such as melanoma, head and neck, liver or kidney cancer.

V usage is TRBV6-6 and J usage is TRBJ1-2; D remains unclear. Germline CDR1 MNHNY, CDR2 SVGAGI (reference sequence). Trimming cost V 4 bases and J 8 bases, with 20 bases left between them. The CDR3 sequence is 15 residues long. The CDR3 coding sequence is TGTGCCAGCAGTTCCCACACCTCACGGGGTGGCGGCTACACCTTC. It translates to CASSSHTSRGGGYTF.

V and J are TRBV29-1 and TRBJ1-1, with no clear D. This CDR3 has 12 residues. V gave up 6 bases and J gave up 5 bases, with 13 bases separating them. Germline values: CDR1 SQVTM, CDR2 ANQGSEA. The CDR3 here is CSVRTDLTEAFF. In nucleotides, the CDR3 is TGCAGCGTGCGAACAGACCTAACTGAAGCTTTCTTT.

The V call is TRBV11-3, the J call TRBJ1-3; D may be TRBD1 (5 bases). The CDR3 loop spans 16 amino acids. Trimming cost V 0 bases and J 0 bases, with 9 bases left between them. Germline V gives CDR1 SGHNT, CDR2 YENEEA. Written as DNA, the CDR3 is TGTGCCAGCAGCTTAGAGGGACGGCTCTCTGGAAACACCATATATTTT. Translated, it gives CASSLEGRLSGNTIYF.

This sequence joins TRBV5-4 and TRBJ2-2; no firm D call. V lost 1 base to trimming and J lost 2 bases, with 9 bases between them. Germline CDR1 is SGHNT and CDR2 is YYREEE (reference sequence). CDR3 length: 15 amino acids. CDR3 in DNA: TGTGCCAGCAGCTTGTATCCCAAAAACACCGGGGAGCTGTTTTTT. Residues: CASSLYPKNTGELFF.

CDR3 nucleotide sequence: TGTGCCAGCCTAAGAGGATCTCAGGGTATTCAGTACTTC. Protein: CASLRGSQGIQYF. The chain is built from TRBV28 and TRBJ2-4, with D possibly being TRBD1 (5 bases). The germline V gene encodes CDR1 MDHEN and CDR2 SYDVKM. The V and J ends lost 8 bases and 10 bases respectively, with 18 bases between them. CDR3 length equals 13 residues. Full variable domain (remainder filled in from reference TRBV28 and TRBJ2-4): DVKVTQSSRYLVKRTGEKVFLECVQDMDHENMFWYRQDPGLGLRLIYFSYDVKMKEKGDIPEGYSVSREKKERFSLILESASTNQTSMYLCASLRGSQGIQYFGAGTRLSVL.